What follows describes a single TCR beta chain. What it binds is unknown. This record comes from a study of beta chain features in type 1 diabetes. Study-level background: Across all samples, over 85 million sorted cells were examined. Findings and limits, study-wide: In all four CD4+ subsets, TCRB CDR3 length was significantly, moderately reduced in type 1 diabetes.

The entirety of the isolated RNA underwent reverse transcription, so expressed TCRB transcripts were sequenced. Profiled with immunoSEQ multiplex PCR; TCRdb holds only in-frame clones, not every one. There are some 660,000 clones in the sample; around 15% occur only once, and 0.03% to 0.04% lies in the top ten. V trimming: 5 bases; J trimming: 4 bases; junction bases outside the gene matches: 6. The CDR3 extends over 14 amino acids. Germline V lookup: CDR1 MNHEY, CDR2 SVGAGI. This clonotype was obtained from a man between 18 and 35 years old with type 1 diabetes. The chain employs TRBV6-5 and TRBJ1-2; 8 nucleotides agree with TRBD1. Sequenced: naive CD4+ T cells from blood. The CDR3 sequence is CASSRQGILYGYTF. The DNA for the CDR3 is TGTGCCAGCAGTCGACAGGGGATTCTCTATGGCTACACCTTC.